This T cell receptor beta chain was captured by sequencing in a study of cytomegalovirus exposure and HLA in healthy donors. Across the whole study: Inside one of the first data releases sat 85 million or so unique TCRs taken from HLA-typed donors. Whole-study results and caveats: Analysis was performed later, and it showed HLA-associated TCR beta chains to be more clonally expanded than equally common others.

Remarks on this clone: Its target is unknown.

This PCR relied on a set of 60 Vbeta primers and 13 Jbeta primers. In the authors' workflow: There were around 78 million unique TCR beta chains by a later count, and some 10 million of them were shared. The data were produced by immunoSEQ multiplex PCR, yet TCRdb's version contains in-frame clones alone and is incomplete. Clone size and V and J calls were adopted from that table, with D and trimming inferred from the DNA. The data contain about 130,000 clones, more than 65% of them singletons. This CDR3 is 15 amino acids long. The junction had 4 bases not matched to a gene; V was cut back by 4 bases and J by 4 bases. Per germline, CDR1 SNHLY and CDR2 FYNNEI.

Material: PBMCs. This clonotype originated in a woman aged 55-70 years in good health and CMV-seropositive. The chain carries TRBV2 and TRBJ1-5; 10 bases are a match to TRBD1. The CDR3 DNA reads TGTGCCAGCAGTGGGACAGGGGGTCGTAATCAGCCCCAGCATTTT. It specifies CASSGTGGRNQPQHF.